The rows below give T cell receptor beta chains drawn from one sample of a study of T cell changes during pregnancy in multiple sclerosis. Repertoires were generated with immunoSEQ multiplex PCR, while TCRdb's copy carries only in-frame clones and drops some. This sample carries approximately 37,000 clones, 85% to 95% of them seen once, and the ten largest clones take approximately 0.8%. Sequencing was performed on CD4+ T cells from peripheral blood mononuclear cells, taken before pregnancy. The receptors here all came from a female donor with multiple sclerosis, enrolled in a pregnancy study. CDR3s include the opening cysteine and the closing phenylalanine or tryptophan. Each record gives: D gene, V gene, J gene, CDR3 length, clone size, CDR3 DNA, CDR3 protein. D genes are given only for firm matches. The size of a clone is reported for some rows only, either as once, few or many, or as a class for expanded clones.

>TRBD1|TRBV14|TRBJ1-2|14|-
TGTGCCAGCCAGCCACAGGGGGGGCCCTTCGGCTACACCTTC
CASQPQGGPFGYTF
>TRBD1|TRBV19|TRBJ1-1|13|-
TGTGCCAGTAGTCAAACCGGGACAGCTAAAGCTTTCTTT
CASSQTGTAKAFF
>-|TRBV19|TRBJ2-5|11|-
TGTGCCAGTAGCATCCAAGAGACCCAGTACTTC
CASSIQETQYF
>-|TRBV29-1|TRBJ2-3|14|-
TGCAGCGTTTCAGGGGGGAGCGGCACAGATACGCAGTATTTT
CSVSGGSGTDTQYF
>TRBD1|TRBV2|TRBJ2-4|17|-
TGTGCCAGCAACCCGAGTGGTGACAGGGGGCCCAAAAACATTCAGTACTTC
CASNPSGDRGPKNIQYF
>TRBD1|TRBV18|TRBJ2-1|17|-
TGTGCCAGCTCACGACCCTCGGGACAGGGTTGGTACAATGAGCAGTTCTTC
CASSRPSGQGWYNEQFF
>TRBD2|TRBV9|TRBJ2-1|15|once
TGTGCCAGCAGCGTAGGGACTAGCGGGACTGGTGAGCAGTTCTTC
CASSVGTSGTGEQFF
>TRBD2|TRBV29-1|TRBJ2-2|12|once
TGCAGCGCCGGACTAGGTACCGGGGAGCTGTTTTTT
CSAGLGTGELFF
>TRBD2|TRBV15|TRBJ2-7|18|medium-sized
TGTGCCACCAGCAGAGTTGCTAGCGGGAAGAGCAAACGGGAGGAGCAGTACTTC
CATSRVASGKSKREEQYF
>-|TRBV18|TRBJ1-4|15|-
TGTGCCAGCTCACCCTTTGCGGCAACTAATGAAAAACTGTTTTTT
CASSPFAATNEKLFF
>TRBD1|TRBV29-1|TRBJ2-3|14|-
TGCAGCGTTGGAGACCTGCAGGGGGCGCGTACGCAGTATTTT
CSVGDLQGARTQYF